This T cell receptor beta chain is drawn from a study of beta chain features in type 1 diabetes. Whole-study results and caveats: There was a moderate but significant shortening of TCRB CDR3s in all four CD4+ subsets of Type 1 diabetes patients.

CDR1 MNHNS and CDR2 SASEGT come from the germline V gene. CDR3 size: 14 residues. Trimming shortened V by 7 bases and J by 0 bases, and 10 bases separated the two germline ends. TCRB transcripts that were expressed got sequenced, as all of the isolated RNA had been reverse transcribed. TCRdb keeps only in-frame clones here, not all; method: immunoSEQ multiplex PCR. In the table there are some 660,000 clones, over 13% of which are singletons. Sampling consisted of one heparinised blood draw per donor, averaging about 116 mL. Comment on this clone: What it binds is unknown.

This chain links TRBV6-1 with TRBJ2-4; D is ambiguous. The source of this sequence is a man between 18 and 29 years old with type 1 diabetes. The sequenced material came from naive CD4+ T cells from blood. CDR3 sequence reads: CASIAPLAKNIQYF. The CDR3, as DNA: TGTGCCAGCATTGCGCCGCTAGCCAAAAACATTCAGTACTTC.